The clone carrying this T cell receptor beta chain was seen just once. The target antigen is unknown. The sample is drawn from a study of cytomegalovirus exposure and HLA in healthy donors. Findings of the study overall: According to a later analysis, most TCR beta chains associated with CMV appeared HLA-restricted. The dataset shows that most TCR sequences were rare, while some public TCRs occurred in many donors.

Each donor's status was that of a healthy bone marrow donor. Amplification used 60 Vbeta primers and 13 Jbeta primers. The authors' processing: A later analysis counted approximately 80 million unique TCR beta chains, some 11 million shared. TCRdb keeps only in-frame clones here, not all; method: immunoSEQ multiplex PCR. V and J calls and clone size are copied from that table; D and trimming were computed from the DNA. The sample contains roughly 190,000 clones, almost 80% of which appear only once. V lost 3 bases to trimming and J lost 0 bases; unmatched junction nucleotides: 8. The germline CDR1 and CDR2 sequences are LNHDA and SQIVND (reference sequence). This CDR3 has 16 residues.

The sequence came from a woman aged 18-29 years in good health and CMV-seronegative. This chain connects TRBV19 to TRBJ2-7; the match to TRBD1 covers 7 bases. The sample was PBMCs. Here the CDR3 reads CASSIRDSQSSYEQYF. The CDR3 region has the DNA TGTGCCAGTAGTATCAGGGACAGCCAAAGCTCCTACGAGCAGTACTTC.